The clone carrying this TCR beta chain was observed at least ten times. Its target is not known. The germline CDR1 and CDR2 sequences are SGHAT and FQNNGV. V lost 2 bases to trimming and J lost 5 bases; unmatched junction nucleotides: 12. CDR3 length: 17 residues. This sample stems from a study of breast tumors, draining lymph nodes, adjacent tissues. TCRdb used MiXCR to reprocess the multiplex PCR reads, holding one entry per CDR3 protein. The data contain nearly 200,000 distinct CDR3 sequences, over 25% of them singletons. General study points: Compared with basal-like, luminal-like tumors shared significantly more repertoire with nontumor tissue. Compared with lymph nodes, tumors were less diverse; compared with nontumor tissue, more. Findings are consistent with lymph node origin and intratumoral expansion of most tumor T cells. The lymph node origin of tumor T cells was framed as consistent with a hypothesis, not demonstrated.

Samples came from axillary lymph nodes draining the breast cancer. The sequenced sample was axillary lymph node tissue. The receptor's source is a female donor with breast cancer. Some clones in this sample may be carry-over from other donors' samples. This sequence joins TRBV11-2 and TRBJ2-3, with TRBD2 identical over 8 bases. CDR3 sequence reads: CASSLKLVREAGDTQYF. The CDR3, as DNA: TGTGCCAGCAGCTTAAAGTTGGTGCGGGAGGCTGGAGATACGCAGTATTTT.